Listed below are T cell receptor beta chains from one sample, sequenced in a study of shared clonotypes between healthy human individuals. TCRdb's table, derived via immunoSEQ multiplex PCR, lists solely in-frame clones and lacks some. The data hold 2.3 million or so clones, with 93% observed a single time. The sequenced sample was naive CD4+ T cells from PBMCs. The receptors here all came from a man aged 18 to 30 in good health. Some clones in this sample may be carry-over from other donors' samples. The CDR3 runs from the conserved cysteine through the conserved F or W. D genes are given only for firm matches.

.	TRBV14	CASSQVGGPLFGKQFF
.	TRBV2	CASTPFGQSYEQYF
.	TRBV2	CASSNRVEELGLYEQYF
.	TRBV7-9	CASSLGALETQYF
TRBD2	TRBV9	CASSVGIAGGLNTDTQYF
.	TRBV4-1	CASSHDGTRGLGVYGYTF
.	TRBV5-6	CASSPSTGSETQYF
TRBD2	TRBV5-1	CASSSGVLSGRVNEQFF
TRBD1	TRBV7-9	CASSRDREKQFF
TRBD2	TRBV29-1	CSVGLAAGYEQYF
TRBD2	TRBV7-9	CASSSTGLAGGIDTQYF
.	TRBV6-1	CASSGWQETQYF
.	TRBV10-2	CASSEKTPGNTGELFF
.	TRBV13	CASSTYGVPGLPGANVLTF
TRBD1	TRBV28	CASISSQGVDEQYF
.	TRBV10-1	CASRVDRDTEAFF
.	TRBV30	CAWSGLGTDTQYF
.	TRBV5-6	CASSLYQGSYEQYF
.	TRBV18	CASSPAAGVPNQPQHF
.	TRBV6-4	CASSDAGSPDTQYF
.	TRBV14	CATKSSGANVLTF
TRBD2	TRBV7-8	CASSRRTSGKVYNEQFF
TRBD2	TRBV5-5	CASSFWGGETQYF